This record concerns one T cell receptor beta chain sequence. The data are from a study of blood T cell repertoires in COVID-19. This CDR3 comprises 15 residues. Germline trimming cut 2 bases from V and 5 bases from J; bases unmatched to any gene: 4. Germline CDR1 MNHEY, CDR2 SVGEGT. Sequencing was performed with immunoSEQ multiplex PCR; in TCRdb, only in-frame clones are kept and a portion is missing. This table has approximately 200,000 clones, about 85% appearing once. This chain connects TRBV6-2 or TRBV6-3 to TRBJ1-5, with 9 bases lining up with TRBD1. The clonotype comes from a man aged 25-45 years who had recovered from COVID-19. Material: PBMCs or T cells enriched from blood (not recorded which). For the CDR3, the DNA is TGTGCCAGCAGTTACCCTAGGACAGGGGATCAGCCCCAGCATTTT. It encodes CASSYPRTGDQPQHF.